This T cell receptor (beta chain) originates from a study of blood T cells in healthy people across ages. This CDR3 region has 16 residues. Unmatched junction bases numbered 10, after V lost 5 bases and J lost 6 bases. Germline-derived CDR1 and CDR2 are SGHVS and FQNEAQ. A second PCR, run for roughly 7 to 12 cycles, used a sample-barcoded 5' primer plus a J-beta primer mix. Each CDR3 protein is one row after TCRdb ran MiXCR on the 5' RACE reads. The data hold over a million distinct CDR3 sequences, with less than 25% observed a single time. This clonotype was seen a handful of times. These data were likewise used in another study, on T cells of mothers and their children. That source reports: Slightly, though not significantly, more overlap was seen in related than in unrelated mother-child pairs.

The sequenced sample was blood. V and J are TRBV7-8 and TRBJ2-1, with 10 bases aligning to TRBD1. The sequence was obtained from a girl aged 2-10 years in good health. CDR3 coding DNA: TGTGCCAGCAGCGTCGGACAGGGGGGTTTGGTCAATGAGCAGTTCTTC. This encodes CASSVGQGGLVNEQFF.